The sample holds many counts of the clone carrying this T cell receptor beta chain. The antigen is undetermined. The sample originates from a study of spatial heterogeneity in lung cancer. TCRdb re-analysed the 5' RACE reads in MiXCR, keeping a single row per CDR3 protein. The sample comprises about 20,000 distinct CDR3 sequences, 15% to 20% of which are singletons, and roughly 30% rests with the top ten. The time point was: sample taken at primary tumor resection. Study-level points and caveats: Tallies of expanded TCRs, which were sorted into ubiquitous and regional groups, correlated with counts of ubiquitous and regional nonsynonymous mutations, respectively. Tumoral mutation counts were tracked by counts of expanded intratumoral alpha and beta TCRs.

The ends were cut back, 3 bases at V and 2 bases at J, with 2 bases in the middle. Germline CDR1 MNHEY, CDR2 SVGEGT. The CDR3 extends over 11 amino acids. The V gene is TRBV6-2 or TRBV6-3, the J gene TRBJ2-7, with D unresolved. The sample here was lung tumor tissue, taken at surgery. The receptor's source is a female donor with early-stage non-small cell lung cancer. CDR3 in DNA: TGTGCCAGCAGTTATCCCTACGAGCAGTACTTC. Translated: CASSYPYEQYF.